The 19 T cell receptor beta chains below all came from one sample that was sequenced in a study of human T cells and chemical hapten exposure. As for time point: patch test 3, about 24 weeks after DPC sensitization. Treatment reported: therapeutic diphenylcyclopropenone sensitization with weekly scalp DPC. Each CDR3 protein gets one entry after TCRdb re-called the RACE reads with MiXCR. The sample has some 91,000 distinct CDR3 sequences; 27% are singletons. Source: whole blood, taken in connection with sensitization to the hapten diphenylcyclopropenone (DPC). These receptors all stem from a man between 35 and 55 years old with alopecia areata. Some clones in this sample may be carry-over from other donors' samples.

This clonotype has a handful of counts. CDR3 sequence: CSVESSGISYNEQFF. CDR3 DNA: TGCAGCGTTGAGAGTAGCGGGATCTCCTACAATGAGCAGTTCTTC. V usage is TRBV29-1 and J usage is TRBJ2-1, with 8 bases fitting TRBD2. The CDR3 totals 15 residues. The V and J ends lost 3 bases and 0 bases, in that order; junction bases with no gene match: 4. Germline-derived CDR1 and CDR2 are SQVTM and ANQGSEA.

The chain links TRBV6-2 or TRBV6-3 to TRBJ1-5, with D unclear. Germline lookup yields CDR1 MNHEY and CDR2 SVGEGT. V was clipped by 2 bases and J by 4 bases, with 9 bases between them. This CDR3 region has 14 residues. CDR3 protein: CASSYVGRNQPQHF. The DNA for the CDR3 is TGTGCCAGCAGTTACGTCGGCAGGAATCAGCCCCAGCATTTT.

The gene calls are TRBV2 and TRBJ1-2, with a tentative D call TRBD1 (5 bases). The germline gives CDR1 SNHLY, CDR2 FYNNEI. Trimming left V 3 bases short and J 9 bases short, with 17 bases between. The CDR3 has 14 residues. CDR3 bases: TGTGCCAGCAGTGATAACAGGAACTCTGGGAGCTACACCTTC. This translates into CASSDNRNSGSYTF.

Only a few counts were recorded for this clonotype. This chain links TRBV2 with TRBJ2-2; D not certain. Germline V gives CDR1 SNHLY, CDR2 FYNNEI. The V and J ends lost 6 bases and 9 bases respectively, with 5 bases between them. The CDR3 length is 10 residues. The CDR3 DNA reads as TGTGCCAGCAGAGAAAGGGAGCTGTTTTTT. Its translation: CASRERELFF.

V gene TRBV27 combines with J gene TRBJ1-1, with 7 bases lining up with TRBD1. The V and J ends lost 0 bases and 11 bases, in that order; junction bases with no gene match: 6. The CDR3 totals 13 residues. The germline V gene encodes CDR1 MNHEY and CDR2 SMNVEV (reference sequence). This CDR3 reads CASSLSRARGAFF. The DNA for the CDR3 is TGTGCCAGCAGTTTATCAAGGGCCAGGGGGGCTTTCTTT.

DNA of the CDR3: TGTGCCAGCAGGACTGGACGGAATTCACCCCTCCACTTT. Amino acid sequence: CASRTGRNSPLHF. This chain connects TRBV7-2 to TRBJ1-6, with D hard to call. V dropped 6 bases and J dropped 7 bases, with 10 bases sitting between them. The CDR3 length is 13 residues. CDR1 SGHTA and CDR2 FQGNSA come from the germline V gene.

The J gene is TRBJ1-5, the V gene TRBV12-3 or TRBV12-4; D remains unclear. The CDR3 sequence is 15 residues long. The V and J ends lost 6 bases and 0 bases respectively, with 12 bases between them. The CDR3 DNA follows: TGTGCCAGCAGCCGAGGCCGGAATAGCAATCAGCCCCAGCATTTT. Residues: CASSRGRNSNQPQHF.

V is TRBV13 and J is TRBJ1-3, with D perhaps TRBD1 (5 bases). The CDR3 has 15 residues. Trimming cost V 5 bases and J 0 bases, with 11 bases left between them. Germline V lookup: CDR1 PRHDT, CDR2 FYEKMQ (reference sequence). The CDR3 region is CASSRDLSSGNTIYF. The CDR3 DNA follows: TGTGCCAGCAGCCGGGACCTCTCCTCTGGAAACACCATATATTTT.

This clonotype showed up just a few times. The chain joins TRBV20-1 to TRBJ1-6, with D possibly matching TRBD1 (6 bases). Germline assignment: CDR1 DFQATT and CDR2 SNEGSKA (reference sequence). V was clipped by 4 bases and J by 7 bases, with 17 bases between them. This CDR3 is built from 15 residues. The CDR3 loop reads CSATPQGQVNSPLHF. Here the CDR3 DNA reads TGCAGTGCTACCCCCCAGGGGCAAGTCAATTCACCCCTCCACTTT.

There are a few counts of this clonotype. This chain uses TRBV20-1 with TRBJ2-5; possible D gene TRBD2, 7 bases. Per germline, CDR1 DFQATT and CDR2 SNEGSKA (reference sequence). This CDR3 is built from 12 residues. V was shortened by 7 bases and J by 4 bases, with 13 bases between the two germline ends. The DNA of the CDR3 is TGCAGTGGAAAGAGGGGGGGAGAGACCCAGTACTTC. Residues: CSGKRGGETQYF.

Only a few counts were recorded for this clonotype. The chain employs TRBV20-1 and TRBJ2-7; D ambiguous. The CDR3 spans 13 residues. Germline CDR1 reads DFQATT; CDR2 reads SNEGSKA (reference sequence). Deletions cut 2 bases from V and 4 bases from J, with 12 bases between. Here the CDR3 DNA reads TGCAGTGCTAGAACCGGCACCCGTTACGAGCAGTACTTC. Its translation is CSARTGTRYEQYF.

The CDR3 nucleotides read TGCGCAAAGGGGGTACGGCAGAATGAGCAGTTCTTC. This translates into CAKGVRQNEQFF. This chain links TRBV20-1 with TRBJ2-1; weak D call: TRBD1 (6 bases). CDR1 is DFQATT and CDR2 is SNEGSKA in the germline V gene (reference sequence). This CDR3 comprises 12 residues.

The rearrangement joins TRBV5-1 to TRBJ1-5; D gene unclear. This CDR3 comprises 14 residues. V shed 0 bases and J shed 3 bases, with 7 bases lying between them. The germline gives CDR1 SGHRS, CDR2 YFSETQ. In nucleotides, the CDR3 is TGCGCCAGCAGCTTGGATTTCGTCAATCAGCCCCAGCATTTT. Amino acid sequence: CASSLDFVNQPQHF. The full variable domain, completed using reference TRBV5-1 and TRBJ1-5, is KAGVTQTPRYLIKTRGQQVTLSCSPISGHRSVSWYQQTPGQGLQFLFEYFSETQRNKGNFPGRFSGRQFSNSRSEMNVSTLELGDSALYLCASSLDFVNQPQHFGDGTRLSIL.

There are a few counts of this clonotype. This chain uses TRBV6-5 with TRBJ2-1; D is undetermined. This CDR3 has 11 residues. Germline CDR1 and CDR2: MNHEY and SVGAGI. Trimming pared 8 bases from V and 2 bases from J, leaving 4 bases between. The CDR3 loop is CASGAYNEQFF. CDR3 sequence (DNA): TGTGCCAGCGGGGCCTACAATGAGCAGTTCTTC.

V gene TRBV28 combines with J gene TRBJ2-3; no clear D gene. The germline gives CDR1 MDHEN, CDR2 SYDVKM. V lost 3 bases and J lost 5, with 9 bases in between. This CDR3 is 13 amino acids long. The CDR3 nucleotides are TGTGCCAGCAGTTTCCGGCTAAAAGATACGCAGTATTTT. This translates into CASSFRLKDTQYF.

The V and J genes are TRBV20-1 and TRBJ2-2; D is perhaps TRBD1 (5 bases). The CDR3 sequence is 16 residues long. Trimming took off 3 bases at V and 3 bases at J, with 17 bases between the two ends. CDR1 is DFQATT, CDR2 SNEGSKA, per germline (reference sequence). CDR3 sequence (DNA): TGCAGTGCTAGGACAGCCCAAATTGCGGACACCGGGGAGCTGTTTTTT. Protein product: CSARTAQIADTGELFF.

The chain combines TRBV12-3 or TRBV12-4 with TRBJ2-7; 10 positions match TRBD2. J gave up 7 bases and V 8 bases, and 20 bases lay outside the gene matches. The CDR3 is 17 amino acids. For the CDR3, the DNA is TGTGCCAGCTGCCCCCCGCGACTAGCGGGCTCGGGTTGGGAGCAGTACTTC. Encoded protein: CASCPPRLAGSGWEQYF.

The J gene is TRBJ2-5, the V gene TRBV20-1; D is possibly TRBD1 or TRBD2 (5 bases each). This CDR3 region has 16 residues. Per germline, CDR1 DFQATT and CDR2 SNEGSKA (reference sequence). Trimming stripped 2 bases from V and 2 bases from J, with 18 bases between. The CDR3 DNA sequence: TGCAGTGCTAGACCTGAGATCGGGGACCCTCAAGAGACCCAGTACTTC. It yields the protein CSARPEIGDPQETQYF.

The V gene is TRBV20-1, the J gene TRBJ2-6; 8 bases map to TRBD1. The germline V gene encodes CDR1 DFQATT and CDR2 SNEGSKA (reference sequence). This CDR3 region has 17 residues. The J segment lost 0 bases and the V segment lost 3 bases, leaving 7 bases of the junction unmatched. CDR3 in DNA: TGCAGTGCTAGGATCCGGGACAGGTACTCTGGGGCCAACGTCCTGACTTTC. Protein product: CSARIRDRYSGANVLTF.